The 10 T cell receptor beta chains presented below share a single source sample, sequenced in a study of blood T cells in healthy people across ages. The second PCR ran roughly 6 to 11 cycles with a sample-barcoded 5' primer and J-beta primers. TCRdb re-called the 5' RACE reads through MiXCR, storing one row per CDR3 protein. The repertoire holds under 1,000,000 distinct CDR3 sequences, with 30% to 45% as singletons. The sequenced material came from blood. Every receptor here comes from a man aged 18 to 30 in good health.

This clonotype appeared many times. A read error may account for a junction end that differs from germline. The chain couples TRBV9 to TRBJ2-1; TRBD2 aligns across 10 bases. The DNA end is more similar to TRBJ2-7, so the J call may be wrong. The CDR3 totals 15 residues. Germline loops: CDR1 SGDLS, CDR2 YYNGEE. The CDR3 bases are TGTGCCAGCAGTGTAGCGGGGGGCTCCTACAATGAGCAGTACTTC. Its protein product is CASSVAGGSYNEQYF.

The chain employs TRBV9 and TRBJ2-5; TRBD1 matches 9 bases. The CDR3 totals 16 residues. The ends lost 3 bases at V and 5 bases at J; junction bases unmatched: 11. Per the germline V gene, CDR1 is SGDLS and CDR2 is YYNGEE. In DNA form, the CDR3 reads TGTGCCAGCAGCGCAACCGGACAGGGGCATAGTGAGACCCAGTACTTC. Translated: CASSATGQGHSETQYF.

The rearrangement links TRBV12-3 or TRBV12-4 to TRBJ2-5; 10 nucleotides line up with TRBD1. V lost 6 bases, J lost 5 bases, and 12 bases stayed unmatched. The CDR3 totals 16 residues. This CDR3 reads CASSPLGQGRWETQYF. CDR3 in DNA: TGTGCCAGCAGCCCATTGGGACAGGGGAGGTGGGAGACCCAGTACTTC.

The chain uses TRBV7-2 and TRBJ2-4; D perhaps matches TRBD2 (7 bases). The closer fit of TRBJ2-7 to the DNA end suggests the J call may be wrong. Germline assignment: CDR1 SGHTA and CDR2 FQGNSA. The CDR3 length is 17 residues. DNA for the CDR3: TGTGCCAGCAGCTTGGGGGGGTGGACAGCATTCTCCTACGAGCAGTACTTC. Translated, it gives CASSLGGWTAFSYEQYF.

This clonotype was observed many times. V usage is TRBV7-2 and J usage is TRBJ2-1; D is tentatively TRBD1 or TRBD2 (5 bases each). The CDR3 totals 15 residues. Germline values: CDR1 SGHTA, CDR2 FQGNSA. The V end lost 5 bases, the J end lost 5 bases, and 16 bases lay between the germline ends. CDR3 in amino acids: CASSREGPSNNEQFF. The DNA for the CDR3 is TGTGCCAGCAGCCGCGAGGGGCCATCCAACAATGAGCAGTTCTTC.

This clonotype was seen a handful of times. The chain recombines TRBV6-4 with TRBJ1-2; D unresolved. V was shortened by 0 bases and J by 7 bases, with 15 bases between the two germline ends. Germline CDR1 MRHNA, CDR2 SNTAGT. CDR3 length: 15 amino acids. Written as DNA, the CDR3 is TGTGCCAGCAGTGACTCGAGGATGGCCACCGGTGGCTACACCTTC. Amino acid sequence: CASSDSRMATGGYTF.

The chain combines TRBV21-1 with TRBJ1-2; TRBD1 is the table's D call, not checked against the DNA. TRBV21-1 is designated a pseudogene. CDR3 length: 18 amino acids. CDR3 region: CASSKSSSRDRINYGYTF. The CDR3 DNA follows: TGTGCCAGCAGCAAATCCTCTTCGCGGGACAGGATAAACTATGGCTACACCTTC.

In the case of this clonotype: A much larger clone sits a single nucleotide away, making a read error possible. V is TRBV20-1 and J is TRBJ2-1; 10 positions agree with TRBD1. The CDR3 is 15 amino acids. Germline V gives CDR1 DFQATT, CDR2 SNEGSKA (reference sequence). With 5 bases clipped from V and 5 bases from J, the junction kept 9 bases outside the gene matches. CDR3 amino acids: CSALPGTGAHNEQFF. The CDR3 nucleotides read TGCAGTGCTTTACCCGGGACAGGGGCCCACAATGAGCAGTTCTTC.

CDR3 region: CASNQGGPGELFF. The CDR3 DNA reads as TGTGCCAGCAATCAAGGGGGTCCCGGGGAGCTGTTTTTT. V usage is TRBV6-2 or TRBV6-3 and J usage is TRBJ2-2; a weak D match, TRBD1 (6 bases). CDR3 length equals 13 residues. Germline loops: CDR1 MNHEY, CDR2 SVGEGT. Trimming removed 7 bases at V and 6 bases at J, with 12 bases between.

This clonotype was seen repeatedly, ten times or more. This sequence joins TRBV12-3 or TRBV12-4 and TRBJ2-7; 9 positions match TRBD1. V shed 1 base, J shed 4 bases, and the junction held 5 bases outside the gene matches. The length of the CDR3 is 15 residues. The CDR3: CASSLEGQGSYEQYF. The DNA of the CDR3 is TGTGCCAGCAGTTTAGAGGGACAGGGATCATACGAGCAGTACTTC.